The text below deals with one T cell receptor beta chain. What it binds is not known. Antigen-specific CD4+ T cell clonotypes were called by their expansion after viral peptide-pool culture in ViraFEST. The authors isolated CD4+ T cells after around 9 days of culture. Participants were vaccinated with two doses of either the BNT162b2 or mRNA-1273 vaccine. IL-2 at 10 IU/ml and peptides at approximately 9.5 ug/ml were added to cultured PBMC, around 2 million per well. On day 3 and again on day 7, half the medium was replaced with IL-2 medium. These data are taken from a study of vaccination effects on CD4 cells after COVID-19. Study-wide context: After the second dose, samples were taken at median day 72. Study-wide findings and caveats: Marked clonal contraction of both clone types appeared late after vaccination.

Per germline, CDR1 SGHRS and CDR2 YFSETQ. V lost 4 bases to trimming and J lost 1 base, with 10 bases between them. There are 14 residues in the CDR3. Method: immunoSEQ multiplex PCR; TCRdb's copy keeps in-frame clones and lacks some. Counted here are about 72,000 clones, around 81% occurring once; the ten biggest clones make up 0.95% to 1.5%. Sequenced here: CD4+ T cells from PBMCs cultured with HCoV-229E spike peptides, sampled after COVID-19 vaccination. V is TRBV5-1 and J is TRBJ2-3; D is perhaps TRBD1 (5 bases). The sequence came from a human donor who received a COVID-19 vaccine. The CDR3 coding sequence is TGCGCCAGCAGCCCAGCCAGGGGCACAGATACGCAGTATTTT. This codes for CASSPARGTDTQYF.